The rows below give T cell receptor beta chains drawn from one sample of a study of shared clonotypes between healthy human individuals. Repertoires were generated with immunoSEQ multiplex PCR, while TCRdb's copy carries only in-frame clones and drops some. The sample holds some 1,100,000 clones; more than 75% are singletons and the top ten take roughly 0.56%. The sequenced material came from memory CD4+ T cells from PBMCs. The source is a young man in good health. Some clones in this sample may be carry-over from other donors' samples. Both conserved end residues are part of each CDR3. D genes are given only for firm matches. Not every row has a clone size; where given, it reads once, few, many or a size class.

V	D	size	J	DNA	CDR3
TRBV27	NA	NA	TRBJ2-6	TGTGCCAGCACCCCCGGGCCGGGGTCAGGGGCCAACGTCCTGACTTTC	CASTPGPGSGANVLTF
TRBV28	TRBD2	NA	TRBJ2-5	TGTGCCAGCAGGGTCCGGACTAGCGGGAGATGGGGAGAGACCCAGTACTTC	CASRVRTSGRWGETQYF
TRBV5-4	NA	NA	TRBJ1-1	TGTGCCAGCAGCTTGGGGGGGGACCGGAACACTGAAGCTTTCTTT	CASSLGGDRNTEAFF
TRBV29-1	NA	few	TRBJ2-7	TGCAGCGTTGCCGGGACAAGCTCCTACGAGCAGTACTTC	CSVAGTSSYEQYF
TRBV27	NA	NA	TRBJ1-5	TGTGCCAGCAGTTTAAGGCCCGGGGTTCGCAATCAGCCCCAGCATTTT	CASSLRPGVRNQPQHF
TRBV6-4	TRBD2	NA	TRBJ2-2	TGTGCCAGCAGTTACTCTAGCGGTTCCACCGGGGAGCTGTTTTTT	CASSYSSGSTGELFF
TRBV10-1	NA	NA	TRBJ2-5	TGCGCCAGCAGTGAATTGGGAGGAGAGACCCAGTACTTC	CASSELGGETQYF
TRBV5-1	NA	NA	TRBJ1-2	TGCGCCAGCAGCTTAGACGGGGACTATGGCTACACCTTC	CASSLDGDYGYTF
TRBV5-1	TRBD1	NA	TRBJ1-2	TGCGCCAGCAGCTCGGTGACAGGGTCGGAAAGCTACACCTTC	CASSSVTGSESYTF
TRBV6-6	TRBD2	NA	TRBJ2-1	TGTGCCAGCAGTTCCGAAGCGGGAAGGTTGGGGGAGCAGTTCTTC	CASSSEAGRLGEQFF
TRBV7-9	NA	NA	TRBJ1-5	TGTGCCAGCAGCCGCACAGGGTCGGATCAGCCCCAGCATTTT	CASSRTGSDQPQHF
TRBV2	TRBD2	NA	TRBJ2-1	TGTGCCAGCAGTACTTTAGCGGGAGGGCGGGAGCAGTTCTTC	CASSTLAGGREQFF
TRBV5-6	TRBD2	NA	TRBJ2-5	TGTGCCAGCAGCTTACGACTAGCGGGAGTGGAGACCCAGTACTTC	CASSLRLAGVETQYF
TRBV5-4	TRBD1	NA	TRBJ2-5	TGTGCCAGCAGACCGGGACAGCAAGAGACCCAGTACTTC	CASRPGQQETQYF
TRBV7-8	TRBD2	NA	TRBJ2-1	TGTGCCAGCAGCTTGTGGGGGCTAGCGGGAGGGAGCTACAATGAGCAGTTCTTC	CASSLWGLAGGSYNEQFF
TRBV7-9	TRBD2	NA	TRBJ2-3	TGTGCCAGCAGCATAACCGGGACTAGCGCAGATACGCAGTATTTT	CASSITGTSADTQYF
TRBV10-3	TRBD1	NA	TRBJ1-1	TGTGCCATCAATCCCGGGACAGGGGACACTGAAGCTTTCTTT	CAINPGTGDTEAFF
TRBV11-1	NA	NA	TRBJ2-7	TGTGCCAGCAGCTTAGCGGCCTACGAGCAGTACTTC	CASSLAAYEQYF
TRBV27	TRBD2	few	TRBJ2-4	TGTGCCAGCAGTACCGGGACTTTGGGGGGGAACATTCAGTACTTC	CASSTGTLGGNIQYF
TRBV18	TRBD2	NA	TRBJ2-7	TGTGCCAGCTCACCACCAGGGTCTAGCGGGAGGTTACGTGAGCAGTACTTC	CASSPPGSSGRLREQYF
TRBV19	NA	NA	TRBJ2-3	TGTGCCAGTAGTACCCCGGGACAACCTAGCACAGATACGCAGTATTTT	CASSTPGQPSTDTQYF
TRBV28	NA	NA	TRBJ1-5	TGTGCCAGCAGTTCCCAGGCAAGGGGCAATCAGCCCCAGCATTTT	CASSSQARGNQPQHF
TRBV29-1	NA	NA	TRBJ1-2	TGCAGCGTTGAAGTTGGGTACTCCCGTGGCTACACCTTC	CSVEVGYSRGYTF
TRBV5-1	NA	NA	TRBJ1-2	TGCGCCAGCAGCTTGGCATCTAACGACAGGCTCGAAGGCTACACCTTC	CASSLASNDRLEGYTF
TRBV5-1	NA	many	TRBJ2-7	TGCGCCAGCCTCCCCCCGGGCCCAGCCTACGAGCAGTACTTC	CASLPPGPAYEQYF
TRBV7-8	NA	NA	TRBJ2-3	TGTGCCAGCAGCTTAGCATCTGCTAGGCGGTTCACAGATACGCAGTATTTT	CASSLASARRFTDTQYF
TRBV6-5	NA	once	TRBJ2-1	TGTGCCAGCAGTTATTCCGGCAGGGACGTTCATGAGCAGTTCTTC	CASSYSGRDVHEQFF
TRBV11-2	NA	NA	TRBJ1-4	TGTGCCAGCAGCGGGTCAGGGCGGGAAAAACTGTTTTTT	CASSGSGREKLFF
TRBV5-1	NA	few	TRBJ2-4	TGCGCCAGCAGCCCCGTGACCCTCGAACTAGCCAAAAACATTCAGTACTTC	CASSPVTLELAKNIQYF
TRBV7-2	NA	NA	TRBJ1-3	TGTGCCAGCAGCCTCCTGGGTTCCCCTGGAAACACCATATATTTT	CASSLLGSPGNTIYF
TRBV2	TRBD2	NA	TRBJ2-5	TGTGCCAGCAGTGGCTGGGGGACTAGCGGGAGGGAGACCCAGTACTTC	CASSGWGTSGRETQYF
TRBV7-2	NA	NA	TRBJ1-2	TGTGCCAGCAGCTTAGGGAGGGGCGCCCAGATGGGATCCTATGGCTACACCTTC	CASSLGRGAQMGSYGYTF
TRBV9	NA	few	TRBJ1-5	TGTGCCAGCAGCGTAGGGCAGGGGTGGGATCAGCCCCAGCATTTT	CASSVGQGWDQPQHF
TRBV7-2	TRBD2	NA	TRBJ2-5	TGTGCCAGCAGCCCCACTGCGGGAGAGGTGGAGACCCAGTACTTC	CASSPTAGEVETQYF
TRBV7-6	NA	many	TRBJ2-6	TGTGCCAGCAGCTTAGTTGGGAGCTCTGGGGCCAACGTCCTGACTTTC	CASSLVGSSGANVLTF
TRBV18	NA	NA	TRBJ1-1	TGTGCCAGCTCACCACCGGGCAAAAGGGAAGCTTTCTTT	CASSPPGKREAFF
TRBV27	TRBD1	NA	TRBJ1-2	TGTGCCAGCAGGACTTCAGGGGGCGACTATGGCTACACCTTC	CASRTSGGDYGYTF
TRBV11-2	NA	NA	TRBJ2-7	TGTGCCAGCAGCCTTTCCTCCTACGAGCAGTACTTC	CASSLSSYEQYF
TRBV29-1	NA	NA	TRBJ1-1	TGCAGCGTTGGTCCGCGGCGTGGGACTGAAGCTTTCTTT	CSVGPRRGTEAFF
TRBV5-1	TRBD1	once	TRBJ2-7	TGCGCCAGCAGCCGGGACAGGGGTTTAGAGCAGTACTTC	CASSRDRGLEQYF
TRBV18	NA	NA	TRBJ1-3	TGTGCCAGCTCACCGAACCGGCTAGGCAGCTACTCTGGAAACACCATATATTTT	CASSPNRLGSYSGNTIYF
TRBV7-2	TRBD2	NA	TRBJ2-5	TGTGCCAGCAGCTTAGTAGGGAGGGCCGATGAGACCCAGTACTTC	CASSLVGRADETQYF
TRBV13	TRBD2	NA	TRBJ2-7	TGTGCCAGCAAGGTAGCGGGAGTCCACGAGCAGTACTTC	CASKVAGVHEQYF
TRBV5-6	NA	once	TRBJ2-2	TGTGCCAGCAGCAGGCAGGCTGTGGGCACCGGGGAGCTGTTTTTT	CASSRQAVGTGELFF
TRBV7-2	TRBD1	few	TRBJ1-5	TGTGCCAGCAGCACGGACAGGGGGCTTAATAGCAATCAGCCCCAGCATTTT	CASSTDRGLNSNQPQHF